This T cell receptor (beta chain) was sequenced for a study of cytomegalovirus exposure and HLA in healthy donors. Study background: The platform used for the approximately 130 validation repertoires matched that of the roughly 670 first-cohort repertoires, a later analysis reported.

Method: immunoSEQ multiplex PCR; TCRdb's copy keeps in-frame clones and lacks some. In the table there are under 150,000 clones, about nine tenths of which are singletons. The donors were in the approximately 120-subject validation cohort; that cohort was separate from the roughly 620-subject first cohort. Study outcomes and limitations: For most TCR sequences rarity was the rule, although some public TCRs occurred in many donors.

The germline V gene encodes CDR1 WSHSY and CDR2 SAAADI. V was clipped by 5 bases and J by 4 bases, with 20 bases between them. The CDR3 extends over 16 amino acids. As regards this clone: Its target is unknown.

The source of this sequence is a man aged 18 to 29 in good health and CMV-seronegative. Source material: PBMCs. This chain links TRBV10-2 with TRBJ1-1; the D gene is possibly TRBD1 (5 bases). The CDR3 region is CASSRYRQILVTEAFF. In DNA form, the CDR3 reads TGCGCCAGCAGTCGCTACAGACAGATATTGGTCACTGAAGCTTTCTTT.